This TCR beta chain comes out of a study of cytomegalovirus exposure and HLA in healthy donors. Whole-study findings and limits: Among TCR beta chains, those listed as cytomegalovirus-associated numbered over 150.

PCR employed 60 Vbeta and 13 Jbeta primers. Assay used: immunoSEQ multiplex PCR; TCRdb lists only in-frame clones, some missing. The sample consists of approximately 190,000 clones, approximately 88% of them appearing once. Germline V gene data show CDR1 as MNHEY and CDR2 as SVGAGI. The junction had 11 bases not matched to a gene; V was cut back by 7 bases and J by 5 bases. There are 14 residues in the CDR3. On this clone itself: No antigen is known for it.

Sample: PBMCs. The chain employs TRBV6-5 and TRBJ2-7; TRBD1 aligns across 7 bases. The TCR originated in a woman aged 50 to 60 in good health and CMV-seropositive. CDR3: CASTLRQGTNEQYF. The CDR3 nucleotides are TGTGCCAGCACGTTAAGACAGGGTACCAACGAGCAGTACTTC.